Listed here are 30 T cell receptor beta chains from one sample, sequenced in a study of T cell clonality in common variable immunodeficiency. Generated by immunoSEQ multiplex PCR, the TCRdb table keeps only in-frame clones and is missing some. The sample includes 50,000 to 60,000 clones, none of them occurring once. Sequenced material: peripheral blood mononuclear cells. The receptors stem from a person aged 18 to 70 in good health.

This clone was found many times. The read ends 3 residues early relative to the CDR3; the germline J gene fills the gap. This chain links TRBV2 with TRBJ1-1, with D possibly matching TRBD1 (6 bases). The V end lost 6 bases, the J end lost 2 bases, and 10 bases lay between the germline ends. This CDR3 is 13 amino acids long. The germline V gene has CDR1 SNHLY and CDR2 FYNNEI. The CDR3 protein is CASSEDRNTEAFF. The DNA read from the CDR3 is TGTGCCAGCAGCGAGGACAGAAACACTGAA.

This clone was counted many times. The CDR3 is cut off 3 residues early in the read; its end comes from the germline J gene. V gene TRBV20-1 combines with J gene TRBJ2-1; 11 nucleotides line up with TRBD2. Germline V gene lookup returns CDR1 DFQATT and CDR2 SNEGSKA (reference sequence). Unmatched junction bases numbered 13, after V lost 5 bases and J lost 7 bases. The CDR3 sequence is 16 residues long. CDR3 protein: CSAPSSGGLHTNEQFF. The sequenced part of the CDR3 DNA is TGCAGTGCTCCCTCTAGCGGGGGGCTTCATACAAATGAG.

This clone was seen repeatedly, ten times or more. Read data end 3 residues before the CDR3 end; the end is taken from the germline J gene. V is TRBV7-9 and J is TRBJ2-1, with TRBD2 identical over 12 bases. CDR1 is SEHNR and CDR2 is FQNEAQ in the germline V gene (reference sequence). V was pared by 4 bases and J by 8 bases, with 6 bases of the junction left unmatched. This CDR3 spans 15 amino acids. The CDR3 loop is CASSSSLAGGDEQFF. Partial CDR3 DNA: TGTGCCAGCAGCTCGTCACTAGCGGGAGGTGATGAG.

In its sample, this clone was seen many times. Read coverage stops 3 residues before the CDR3 terminus; the germline J gene supplies the remainder. The chain carries TRBV19 and TRBJ2-1, with 12 bases fitting TRBD2. The CDR3 has 16 amino acids. CDR1 is LNHDA, CDR2 SQIVND, per germline (reference sequence). The V segment lost 4 bases and the J segment 4 bases; nucleotides outside the gene matches: 5. This CDR3 is CASSKRTSGIYNEQFF. The part of the CDR3 DNA that was read is TGTGCCAGTAGTAAACGGACTAGCGGGATATACAATGAG.

Ten or more counts support this clone. The CDR3 spells CASSLDGVGANVLTF. CDR3 bases read: TGCGCCAGCAGCTTGGACGGGGTCGGGGCCAACGTC. The chain uses TRBV5-1 and TRBJ2-6; perhaps TRBD2 as D (5 bases). The DNA ends 3 residues before the CDR3 does, and the rest of the CDR3 is filled in from the germline J gene. Germline loops: CDR1 SGHRS, CDR2 YFSETQ. The CDR3 covers 15 residues. V was trimmed by 0 bases and J by 4 bases, leaving 8 bases between them.

A few counts support this clone. The read ends 3 residues shy of where the CDR3 ends; the end is completed using the germline J gene. The chain combines TRBV7-9 with TRBJ2-4; D is perhaps TRBD2 (7 bases). Looked up from germline, CDR1 is SEHNR and CDR2 is FQNEAQ (reference sequence). This CDR3 comprises 13 residues. CDR3 DNA (partial): TGTGCCAGCAGCCCGAGGGGGGGCGGGCGT. The encoded protein is CASSPRGGGR. The entire CDR3 protein is CASSPRGGGRQYF.

This clone appeared many times. With the read ending 3 residues before the CDR3 end, the germline J gene is used to fill in that end. V usage is TRBV10-1 and J usage is TRBJ2-1; no clear D. The CDR3 length is 16 residues. The germline CDR1 and CDR2 sequences are WNHNN and SYGVQD (reference sequence). Trimming removed 10 bases from V and 0 bases from J, with 19 bases in between. CDR3 bases read: TGCGCCACCGCCCTCTCGACAAGTAGCTCCTACAATGAG. It yields the protein CATALSTSSSYNE. The whole CDR3 protein reads CATALSTSSSYNEQFF.

This clone has ten or more counts. The sequenced fragment ends 3 residues before the CDR3 boundary, so the rest is inferred from the germline J gene. This chain uses TRBV6-2 or TRBV6-3 with TRBJ2-1, with 7 bases identical to TRBD1. The CDR3 is made up of 16 amino acids. Trimming took 6 bases from V and 1 from J; bases not matched to a gene: 9. The germline V gene has CDR1 MNHEY and CDR2 SVGEGT. The chain's CDR3 is CASRPYRGSSYNEQFF. The sequenced CDR3 bases are TGTGCCAGCAGACCTTACAGGGGATCGTCCTACAATGAG.

This clone was seen at least ten times. Coverage ceases 3 residues before the CDR3 finishes, and the germline J gene fills in the end. The V gene is TRBV19, the J gene TRBJ2-5; D is perhaps TRBD2 (7 bases). Trimming cost V 3 bases and J 5 bases, with 19 bases left between them. The CDR3 has 16 residues. Germline CDR1 reads LNHDA; CDR2 reads SQIVND (reference sequence). CDR3 loop: CASSMRGGEAAETQYF. The CDR3 DNA, read in part, is TGTGCCAGTAGTATGAGGGGGGGCGAAGCGGCGGAGACC.

This clone was counted ten times or more. The CDR3 goes on 3 residues after the read ends, and that part is filled in from the germline J gene. The rearrangement links TRBV4-1 to TRBJ1-2; TRBD1 might be the D (6 bases). The length of the CDR3 is 17 residues. Germline CDR1 is MGHRA and CDR2 is YSYEKL. Partial CDR3 DNA: TGCGCCAGCAGCCAAGATTTGGCGACGGGGGGCGTAGGGGGC. Its translation: CASSQDLATGGVGG. The complete CDR3 protein is CASSQDLATGGVGGYTF.

This clone was detected ten times or more. The read finishes 3 residues shy of the CDR3 end, and the germline J gene is used to complete it. The rearrangement joins TRBV19 to TRBJ1-5; D is unclear. The CDR3 loop spans 12 amino acids. V gave up 2 bases and J gave up 5 bases, with 4 bases separating them. Germline loops: CDR1 LNHDA, CDR2 SQIVND (reference sequence). CDR3 loop: CASSISDQPQHF. The CDR3 bases that were read are TGTGCCAGTAGTATAAGCGATCAGCCC.

This clone occurred many times. The sequenced fragment ends 3 residues before the CDR3 boundary, so the rest is inferred from the germline J gene. The chain links TRBV6-2 or TRBV6-3 to TRBJ2-1, with 12 bases identical to TRBD2. Germline loops: CDR1 MNHEY, CDR2 SVGEGT. There are 15 residues in the CDR3. Trimming took 5 bases from V and 4 from J; bases not matched to a gene: 3. CDR3 amino acids: CASSPGLAGYNEQFF. CDR3 DNA, as far as it was read: TGTGCCAGCAGTCCAGGACTAGCGGGATACAATGAG.

About this clone itself: With the read ending 3 residues before the CDR3 end, the germline J gene is used to fill in that end. The gene calls are TRBV5-7 and TRBJ2-1; TRBD2 aligns across 9 bases. TRBV5-7 is reported as an ORF; its role is uncertain. The CDR3 contains 15 residues. The V gene end was trimmed by 2 bases and the J gene end by 6 bases; junction bases not matched to a gene: 6. The CDR3 is CASSFGGLASNEQFF. The sequenced CDR3 bases are TGTGCCAGCAGCTTCGGGGGACTAGCTTCCAATGAG.

This clone was counted ten times or more. Partial CDR3 DNA: TGTGCCAGCAGTTTAAGCTATGCGGGACTAGCGGGATACGAG. Amino acid sequence: CASSLSYAGLAGYE. The CDR3 as a whole reads CASSLSYAGLAGYEQYF. V usage is TRBV28 and J usage is TRBJ2-7; 13 bases are a match to TRBD2. From the germline J gene comes the end of the CDR3, since the read stops 3 residues before it. V lost 2 bases and J lost 4; bases outside the gene matches: 8. CDR3 length: 17 amino acids. CDR1 MDHEN and CDR2 SYDVKM come from the germline V gene.

This clone was recorded many times. The covered CDR3 bases are TGTGCCAGCAGCCGGGACAGGGAGGAGCAAGAGACC. This translates into CASSRDREEQET. The full CDR3 is CASSRDREEQETQYF. The chain has TRBV5-4 and TRBJ2-5, with TRBD1 matching over 9 bases. Sequencing ends 3 residues short of the CDR3 end; the germline J gene provides the rest. CDR1 and CDR2 (germline): SGHNT, YYREEE (reference sequence). The CDR3 length is 15 residues. J gave up 2 bases and V 4 bases, and 6 bases lay outside the gene matches.

Details on this clone: The read finishes 3 residues shy of the CDR3 end, and the germline J gene is used to complete it. The chain joins TRBV7-9 to TRBJ1-2, with unresolved D. The germline gives CDR1 SEHNR, CDR2 FQNEAQ (reference sequence). The CDR3 loop spans 13 amino acids. The part of the CDR3 DNA that was read is TGTGCCAGCAGCCCAGCCGGGTCGGATACC. This sequence encodes CASSPAGSDT. The full CDR3 is CASSPAGSDTYTF. The variable domain in full, with the rest retrieved from reference TRBV7-9 and TRBJ1-2, is DTGVSQNPRHKITKRGQNVTFRCDPISEHNRLYWYRQTLGQGPEFLTYFQNEAQLEKSRLLSDRFSAERPKGSFSTLEIQRTEQGDSAMYLCASSPAGSDTYTFGSGTRLTVV.

This clone was seen ten or more times. The sequenced fragment ends 3 residues before the CDR3 boundary, so the rest is inferred from the germline J gene. The chain combines TRBV20-1 with TRBJ1-5, with a possible D match to TRBD1 (6 bases). This CDR3 is built from 14 residues. Per germline, CDR1 DFQATT and CDR2 SNEGSKA (reference sequence). With 0 bases removed from V and 3 bases from J, the gap between germline ends came to 9 bases. CDR3 region: CSARDQGFNQPQHF. The covered CDR3 bases are TGCAGTGCTAGAGATCAGGGGTTCAATCAGCCC.

This clone was seen at least ten times. Read sequence stops 3 residues before the CDR3 end, and the germline J gene provides the missing end. The V call is TRBV5-6, the J call TRBJ2-3, with D possibly being TRBD1 or TRBD2 (7 bases each). The CDR3 is made up of 15 amino acids. The germline V gene has CDR1 SGHDT and CDR2 YYEEEE. The CDR3 sequence is CASSAGQLGGETQYF. The covered CDR3 bases are TGTGCCAGCAGCGCGGGACAGTTGGGAGGGGAGACG. Filled out from reference TRBV5-6 and TRBJ2-3, the complete variable domain reads DAGVTQSPTHLIKTRGQQVTLRCSPKSGHDTVSWYQQALGQGPQFIFQYYEEEERQRGNFPDRFSGHQFPNYSSELNVNALLLGDSALYLCASSAGQLGGETQYFGPGTRLTVL.

In this sample, this clone turned up many times. Read data end 3 residues before the CDR3 end; the end is taken from the germline J gene. V and J are TRBV4-1 and TRBJ2-3; 7 nucleotides match TRBD2. From germline, CDR1 is MGHRA and CDR2 YSYEKL. V lost 1 base and J lost 8; bases outside the gene matches: 15. The CDR3 has 17 amino acids. The DNA read from the CDR3 is TGCGCCAGCAGCCAAGTTTTGAGGGAGGGCCTCCGGGGTACG. Amino acid sequence: CASSQVLREGLRGT. In full, the CDR3 reads CASSQVLREGLRGTQYF.

Ten or more counts support this clone. The read comes to an end 3 residues before the CDR3 does, leaving the germline J gene to fill in the end. The V and J genes are TRBV7-2 and TRBJ2-2; D not certain. CDR1 SGHTA and CDR2 FQGNSA come from the germline V gene. The CDR3 contains 14 residues. Trimming removed 5 bases at V and 5 bases at J, with 12 bases between. CDR3 amino acids: CASSLLQGTGELFF. The part of the CDR3 DNA that was read is TGTGCCAGCAGCCTCCTCCAAGGTACCGGGGAG.

This clone was found many times. Read sequence stops 3 residues before the CDR3 end, and the germline J gene provides the missing end. V is TRBV28 and J is TRBJ2-3, with a possible D match to TRBD1 (5 bases). CDR3 size: 15 residues. The V and J ends lost 3 bases and 5 bases respectively, with 15 bases between them. Germline V lookup: CDR1 MDHEN, CDR2 SYDVKM. CDR3 protein: CASSFIIQAKDTQYF. The DNA read from the CDR3 is TGTGCCAGCAGTTTCATCATACAGGCGAAAGATACG.

This clone occurred many times. The observed sequence ends 3 residues before the CDR3 terminus, with the missing tail filled in from the germline J gene. The chain is built from TRBV19 and TRBJ1-4; 7 positions agree with TRBD1. This CDR3 contains 17 residues. Germline loops: CDR1 LNHDA, CDR2 SQIVND (reference sequence). V lost 7 bases and J lost 3; bases outside the gene matches: 14. The DNA read from the CDR3 is TGTGCCAGTACGGCGGGTAGGGGGCTTTATTCTAATGAAAAA. Encoded protein: CASTAGRGLYSNEK. In full, the CDR3 is CASTAGRGLYSNEKLFF.

The table lists this clone with many counts. The sequenced fragment ends 3 residues before the CDR3 boundary, so the rest is inferred from the germline J gene. This chain uses TRBV13 with TRBJ1-1, with a weak D call TRBD1 (6 bases). This CDR3 comprises 15 residues. Germline-derived CDR1 and CDR2 are PRHDT and FYEKMQ (reference sequence). The ends were cut back, 6 bases at V and 1 base at J, with 15 bases in the middle. CDR3 DNA (partial): TGTGCCAGCAGAGCAGCCGGGACAAAGAACACTGAA. Amino acid sequence: CASRAAGTKNTE. The entire CDR3 is CASRAAGTKNTEAFF.

This clone was seen ten or more times. From the germline J gene comes the end of the CDR3, since the read stops 3 residues before it. The genes are TRBV2 and TRBJ1-2; 8 bases are shared with TRBD1. Per germline, CDR1 SNHLY and CDR2 FYNNEI. The CDR3 spans 14 residues. CDR3: CASSDTGGGWGYTF. The sequenced CDR3 bases are TGTGCCAGCAGTGACACAGGGGGAGGTTGGGGC.

At least ten counts were recorded for this clone. The observed sequence ends 3 residues before the CDR3 terminus, with the missing tail filled in from the germline J gene. This chain links TRBV19 with TRBJ1-2; a weak D match, TRBD1 (5 bases). CDR3 length: 14 amino acids. The V gene lost 7 bases and the J gene lost 6 bases, with 18 bases spanning the gap. Germline V CDR1 and CDR2: LNHDA, SQIVND (reference sequence). The DNA read from the CDR3 is TGTGCCAGTATCGGACATCCCAACTTGGATGGC. This sequence encodes CASIGHPNLDG. The CDR3 in its entirety is CASIGHPNLDGYTF. Using reference TRBV19 and TRBJ1-2 for the parts outside the CDR3, the full variable domain is DGGITQSPKYLFRKEGQNVTLSCEQNLNHDAMYWYRQDPGQGLRLIYYSQIVNDFQKGDIAEGYSVSREKKESFPLTVTSAQKNPTAFYLCASIGHPNLDGYTFGSGTRLTVV.

This clone was detected ten times or more. The CDR3 goes on 3 residues after the read ends, and that part is filled in from the germline J gene. The identical CDR3 is also encoded by other nucleotide sequences in the sample. This chain uses TRBV12-3 or TRBV12-4 with TRBJ1-5, with D maybe TRBD1 (5 bases). V was pared by 3 bases and J by 2 bases, with 11 bases between. The CDR3 runs to 15 residues. CDR3 sequence: CASSLKGIGNQPQHF. The part of the CDR3 DNA that was read is TGTGCCAGCAGTTTGAAGGGGATTGGCAATCAGCCC.

In this sample, this clone turned up a few times. Just one base apart from a much larger clone, this may be a read error. The read terminates 3 residues ahead of where the CDR3 ends, so the germline J gene completes it. The chain combines TRBV5-5 with TRBJ2-7; D not resolved. This CDR3 has 13 residues. Deletions cut 0 bases from V and 6 bases from J, with 10 bases between. Germline V gene data show CDR1 as SGHKS and CDR2 as YYEKEE (reference sequence). This CDR3 reads CASSLDSASEQYF. Incomplete CDR3 DNA: TGTGCCAGCAGCTTGGACAGTGCCTCCGAG.

This clone has at least ten counts. A read error may account for a junction end that differs from germline. With the read ending 3 residues before the CDR3 end, the germline J gene is used to fill in that end. The rearrangement links TRBV2 to TRBJ2-1, with 9 nucleotides matching TRBD1. The CDR3 length is 14 residues. Germline CDR1 is SNHLY and CDR2 is FYNNEI. CDR3: CASREGQGWNEQFF. Incomplete CDR3 DNA: TGTGCCAGCAGGGAAGGACAGGGGTGGAATGAG.

This clone was recorded a few times. CDR3 DNA, as far as it was read: TGTGCCAGCAGCTTAGGGTCAGGGGGCTCCTACGAC. It specifies CASSLGSGGSYD. The complete CDR3 protein is CASSLGSGGSYDYTF. The rearrangement uses TRBV7-9 and TRBJ1-2, with TRBD1 matching 8 bases. Read coverage stops 3 residues before the CDR3 terminus; the germline J gene supplies the remainder. The CDR3 is 15 amino acids. The germline gives CDR1 SEHNR, CDR2 FQNEAQ (reference sequence).

This clone was seen ten or more times. The read halts 3 residues ahead of the CDR3 end, with the missing end drawn from the germline J gene. The rearrangement links TRBV19 to TRBJ1-5; 12 bases are shared with TRBD1. V shed 5 bases, J shed 6 bases, and the junction held 5 bases outside the gene matches. The CDR3 covers 15 residues. Germline V gives CDR1 LNHDA, CDR2 SQIVND (reference sequence). The CDR3 spells CASSWGQGAVQPQHF. The CDR3 bases that were read are TGTGCCAGTAGTTGGGGACAGGGGGCCGTTCAGCCC. The variable domain in full, with the rest retrieved from reference TRBV19 and TRBJ1-5, is DGGITQSPKYLFRKEGQNVTLSCEQNLNHDAMYWYRQDPGQGLRLIYYSQIVNDFQKGDIAEGYSVSREKKESFPLTVTSAQKNPTAFYLCASSWGQGAVQPQHFGDGTRLSIL.